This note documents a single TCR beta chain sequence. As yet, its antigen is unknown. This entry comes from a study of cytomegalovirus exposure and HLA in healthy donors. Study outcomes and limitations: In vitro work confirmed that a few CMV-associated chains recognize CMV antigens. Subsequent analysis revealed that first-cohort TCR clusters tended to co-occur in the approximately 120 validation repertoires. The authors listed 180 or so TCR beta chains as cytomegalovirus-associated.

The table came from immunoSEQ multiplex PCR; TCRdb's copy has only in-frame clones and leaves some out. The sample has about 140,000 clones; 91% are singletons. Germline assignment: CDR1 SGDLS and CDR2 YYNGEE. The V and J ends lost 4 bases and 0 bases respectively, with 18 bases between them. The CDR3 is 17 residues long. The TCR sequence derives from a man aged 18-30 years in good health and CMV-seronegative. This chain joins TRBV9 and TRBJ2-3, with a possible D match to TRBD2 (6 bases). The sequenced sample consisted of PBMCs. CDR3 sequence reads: CASSQLLGGASTDTQYF. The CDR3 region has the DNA TGTGCCAGCAGCCAACTTCTGGGCGGGGCTAGCACAGATACGCAGTATTTT.